Each of the 11 T cell receptor beta chains below was sequenced from the same sample in a study of shared clonotypes between healthy human individuals. Profiled with immunoSEQ multiplex PCR; TCRdb holds only in-frame clones, not every one. Of 550,000 to 850,000 clones listed, roughly 70% were seen once; the top ten hold approximately 1.6%. The specimen was memory CD4+ T cells sorted from blood. Stated subset: CD45RA-negative fraction. These receptor sequences come from a young woman in good health.

The chain employs TRBV15 and TRBJ2-5; 7 bases line up with TRBD2. Germline values: CDR1 LNHNV, CDR2 YYDKDF (reference sequence). The CDR3 runs 16 residues. Losses at the gene ends were 2 bases for V and 5 bases for J; bases not matched to a gene: 11. CDR3 nucleotides: TGTGCCACCAGCAGATCCCGGGACTATGGCTCTGAGACCCAGTACTTC. Translation: CATSRSRDYGSETQYF.

This clone appeared many times. The V gene is TRBV6-1, the J gene TRBJ2-7; TRBD1 matches 7 bases. Looked up from germline, CDR1 is MNHNS and CDR2 is SASEGT. The CDR3 covers 14 residues. The junction had 7 bases not matched to a gene; V was cut back by 6 bases and J by 2 bases. CDR3 sequence: CASSFTGDPYEQYF. Written as DNA, the CDR3 is TGTGCCAGCAGCTTCACAGGGGACCCCTACGAGCAGTACTTC.

The rearrangement links TRBV5-4 to TRBJ1-2; TRBD1 matches 8 bases. V lost 3 bases to trimming and J lost 4 bases; unmatched junction nucleotides: 8. The V gene's germline CDR1 is SGHNT and CDR2 YYREEE (reference sequence). This CDR3 is built from 15 residues. Here the CDR3 DNA reads TGTGCCAGCAGCTCGTCCTACAGGGGGAGCTATGGCTACACCTTC. It is translated as CASSSSYRGSYGYTF.

Points on this clone: Other DNA sequences of this sample code for an identical CDR3. This chain connects TRBV28 to TRBJ2-7; 8 bases map to TRBD2. V gave up 6 bases and J gave up 3 bases; unmatched junction bases: 4. Per germline, CDR1 MDHEN and CDR2 SYDVKM. The CDR3 runs to 13 residues. The CDR3 DNA follows: TGTGCCAGCAGAACCGGGACTAGCTACGAGCAGTACTTC. It encodes CASRTGTSYEQYF.

V usage is TRBV28 and J usage is TRBJ2-7; 7 bases map to TRBD1. The CDR3 is 14 amino acids. Germline V CDR1 and CDR2: MDHEN, SYDVKM. The junction had 4 bases not matched to a gene; V was cut back by 2 bases and J by 3 bases. The CDR3 is CASSLEGAVYEQYF. CDR3 coding DNA: TGTGCCAGCAGTTTAGAGGGGGCAGTCTACGAGCAGTACTTC.

J is TRBJ2-1 and V is TRBV28; D remains ambiguous. V was clipped by 7 bases and J by 11 bases, with 12 bases between them. The CDR3 has 11 amino acids. CDR1 is MDHEN, CDR2 SYDVKM, per germline. The CDR3 DNA sequence: TGTGCCAGCACCACCCTCCAGAAGCAGTTCTTC. Protein product: CASTTLQKQFF.

J is TRBJ2-1 and V is TRBV11-3, with TRBD2 matching 7 bases. This CDR3 has 13 amino acids. V gave up 6 bases and J gave up 9 bases; unmatched junction bases: 8. CDR1 is SGHNT, CDR2 YENEEA, per germline. CDR3 amino acids: CASSTGGIAEQFF. The DNA for the CDR3 is TGTGCCAGCAGTACGGGAGGTATTGCTGAGCAGTTCTTC.

This clone was seen a single time. The chain recombines TRBV5-4 with TRBJ2-3; D gene unclear. CDR1 SGHNT and CDR2 YYREEE come from the germline V gene (reference sequence). This CDR3 contains 14 residues. Deletions cut 4 bases from V and 1 base from J, with 10 bases between. In DNA, the CDR3 is TGTGCCAGCAGCCCCGGTTGGGGCACAGATACGCAGTATTTT. Translating it yields CASSPGWGTDTQYF.

The chain recombines TRBV5-4 with TRBJ1-1, with D possibly being TRBD1 (5 bases). CDR1 is SGHNT, CDR2 YYREEE, per germline (reference sequence). The CDR3 is 16 residues long. Trimming took off 4 bases at V and 0 bases at J, with 16 bases between the two ends. The CDR3 DNA reads as TGTGCCAGCAGCCCCCCGGGACGGACAATGAACACTGAAGCTTTCTTT. This sequence encodes CASSPPGRTMNTEAFF.

The genes are TRBV7-8 and TRBJ1-4, with D tentatively TRBD1 (5 bases). The CDR3 length is 17 residues. Germline assignment: CDR1 SGHVS and CDR2 FQNEAQ. The V gene lost 1 base and the J gene lost 2 bases, with 14 bases spanning the gap. The CDR3 spells CASSLEEGFRTNEKLFF. The CDR3 region has the DNA TGTGCCAGCAGCTTAGAGGAGGGGTTCCGTACTAATGAAAAACTGTTTTTT.

The rearrangement links TRBV30 to TRBJ2-7, with 10 bases matching TRBD2. Germline V gene data show CDR1 as GTSNPN and CDR2 as SVGIG (reference sequence). CDR3 length: 16 amino acids. Unmatched junction bases numbered 13, after V lost 3 bases and J lost 5 bases. The CDR3 DNA follows: TGTGCCTGGAGGCGTTCTAGCGGGAGTGGGGTGCACGAGCAGTACTTC. It translates to CAWRRSSGSGVHEQYF.